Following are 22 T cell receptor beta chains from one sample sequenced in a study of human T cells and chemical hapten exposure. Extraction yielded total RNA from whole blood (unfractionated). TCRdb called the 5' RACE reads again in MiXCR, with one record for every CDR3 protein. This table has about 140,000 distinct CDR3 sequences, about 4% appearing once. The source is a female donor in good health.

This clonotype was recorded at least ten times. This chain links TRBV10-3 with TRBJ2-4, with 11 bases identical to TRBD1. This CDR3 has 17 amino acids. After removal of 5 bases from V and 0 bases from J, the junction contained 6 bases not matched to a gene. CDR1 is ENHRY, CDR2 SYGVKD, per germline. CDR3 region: CAISNSGQGGAKNIQYF. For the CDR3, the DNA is TGTGCCATCAGTAACTCGGGACAGGGGGGAGCCAAAAACATTCAGTACTTC.

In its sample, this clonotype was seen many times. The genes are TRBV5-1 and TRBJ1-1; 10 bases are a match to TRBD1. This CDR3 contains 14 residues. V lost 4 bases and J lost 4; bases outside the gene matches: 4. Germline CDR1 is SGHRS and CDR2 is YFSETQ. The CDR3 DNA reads TGCGCCAGCAGCCTATGGACAGGGGGCACTGAAGCTTTCTTT. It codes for CASSLWTGGTEAFF.

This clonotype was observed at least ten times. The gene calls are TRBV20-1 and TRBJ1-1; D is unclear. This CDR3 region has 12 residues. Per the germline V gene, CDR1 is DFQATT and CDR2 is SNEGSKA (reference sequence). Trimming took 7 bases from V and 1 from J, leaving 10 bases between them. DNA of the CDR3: TGCAGTGTTACGATTGGGAACACTGAAGCTTTCTTT. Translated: CSVTIGNTEAFF.

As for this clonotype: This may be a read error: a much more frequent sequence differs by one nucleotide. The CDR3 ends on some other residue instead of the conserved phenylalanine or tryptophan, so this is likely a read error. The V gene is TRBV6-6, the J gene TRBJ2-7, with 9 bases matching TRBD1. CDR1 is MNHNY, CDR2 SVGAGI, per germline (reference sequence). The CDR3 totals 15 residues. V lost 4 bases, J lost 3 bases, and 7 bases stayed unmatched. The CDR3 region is CASSSRQGGNYEQYI. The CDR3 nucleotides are TGTGCCAGCAGTTCGCGACAGGGGGGTAACTACGAGCAGTACATC.

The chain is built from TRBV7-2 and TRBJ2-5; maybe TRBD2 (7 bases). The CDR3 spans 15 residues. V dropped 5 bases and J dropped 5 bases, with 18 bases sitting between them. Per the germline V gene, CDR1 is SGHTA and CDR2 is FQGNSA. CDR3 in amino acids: CASSPGGGGGETQYF. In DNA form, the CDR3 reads TGTGCCAGCAGCCCAGGAGGGGGGGGCGGGGAGACCCAGTACTTC.

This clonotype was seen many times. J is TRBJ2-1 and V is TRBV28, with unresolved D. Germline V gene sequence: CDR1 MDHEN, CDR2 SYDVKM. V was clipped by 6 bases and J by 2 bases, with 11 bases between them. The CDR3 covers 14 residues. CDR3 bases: TGTGCCAGCAGCCCCAGGTCCGCCTACAATGAGCAGTTCTTC. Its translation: CASSPRSAYNEQFF.

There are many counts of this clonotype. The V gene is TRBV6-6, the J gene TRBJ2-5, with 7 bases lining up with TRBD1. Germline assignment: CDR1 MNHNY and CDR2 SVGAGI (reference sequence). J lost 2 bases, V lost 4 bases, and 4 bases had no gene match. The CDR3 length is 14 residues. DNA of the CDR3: TGTGCCAGCAGTTCCGGACAGGCTCAAGAGACCCAGTACTTC. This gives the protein CASSSGQAQETQYF.

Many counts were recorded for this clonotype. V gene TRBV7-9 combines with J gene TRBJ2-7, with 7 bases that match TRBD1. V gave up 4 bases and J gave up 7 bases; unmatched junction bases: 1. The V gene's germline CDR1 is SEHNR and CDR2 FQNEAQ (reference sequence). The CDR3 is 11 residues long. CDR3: CASSSQGEQYF. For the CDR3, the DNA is TGTGCCAGCAGCTCACAGGGGGAGCAGTACTTC.

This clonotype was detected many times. In DNA form, the CDR3 reads TGTGCCAGCATATTTCCCGGCGTAGTCTACGAGCAGTACTTC. Protein sequence: CASIFPGVVYEQYF. The J gene is TRBJ2-7, the V gene TRBV6-1; D is uncertain. Germline assignment: CDR1 MNHNS and CDR2 SASEGT. This CDR3 is 14 amino acids long. V lost 7 bases and J 3 bases, leaving 16 bases between the germline ends.

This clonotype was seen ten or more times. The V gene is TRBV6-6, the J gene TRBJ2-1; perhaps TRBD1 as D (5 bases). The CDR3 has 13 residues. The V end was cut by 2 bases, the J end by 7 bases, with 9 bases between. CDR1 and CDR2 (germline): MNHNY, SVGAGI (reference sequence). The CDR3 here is CASSYDSENEQFF. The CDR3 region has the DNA TGTGCCAGCAGTTACGACAGCGAGAATGAGCAGTTCTTC.

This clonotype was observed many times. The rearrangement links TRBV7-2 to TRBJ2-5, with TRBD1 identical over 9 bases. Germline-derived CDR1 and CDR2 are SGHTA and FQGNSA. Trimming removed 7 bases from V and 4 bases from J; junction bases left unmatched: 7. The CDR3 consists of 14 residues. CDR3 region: CASTSRTGVETQYF. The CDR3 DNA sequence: TGTGCCAGCACCTCGAGGACAGGGGTAGAGACCCAGTACTTC.

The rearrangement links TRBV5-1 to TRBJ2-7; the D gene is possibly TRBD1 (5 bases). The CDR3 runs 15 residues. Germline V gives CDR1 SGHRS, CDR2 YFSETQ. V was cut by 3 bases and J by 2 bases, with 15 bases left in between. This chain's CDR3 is CASSWAWAGTYEQYF. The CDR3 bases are TGCGCCAGCAGCTGGGCGTGGGCAGGGACCTACGAGCAGTACTTC.

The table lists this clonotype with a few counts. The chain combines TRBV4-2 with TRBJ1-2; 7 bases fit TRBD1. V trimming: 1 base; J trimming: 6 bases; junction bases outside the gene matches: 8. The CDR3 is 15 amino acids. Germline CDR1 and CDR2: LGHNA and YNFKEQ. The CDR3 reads CASSQGSQGPNGYTF. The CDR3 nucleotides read TGTGCCAGCAGCCAAGGCTCACAGGGGCCAAATGGCTACACCTTC.

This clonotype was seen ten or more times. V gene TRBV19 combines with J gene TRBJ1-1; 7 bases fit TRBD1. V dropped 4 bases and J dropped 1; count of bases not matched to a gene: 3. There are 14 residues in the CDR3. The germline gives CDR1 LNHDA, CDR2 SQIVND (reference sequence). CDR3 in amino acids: CASSTKGANTEAFF. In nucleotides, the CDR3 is TGTGCCAGTAGTACTAAGGGGGCGAACACTGAAGCTTTCTTT.

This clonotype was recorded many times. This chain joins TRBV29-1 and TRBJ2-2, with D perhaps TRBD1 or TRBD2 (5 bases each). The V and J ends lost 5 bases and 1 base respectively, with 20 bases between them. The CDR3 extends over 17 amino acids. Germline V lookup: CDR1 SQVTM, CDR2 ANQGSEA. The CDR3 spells CSVQVLDRGENTGELFF. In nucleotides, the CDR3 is TGCAGCGTTCAGGTCTTAGACAGAGGGGAGAACACCGGGGAGCTGTTTTTT.

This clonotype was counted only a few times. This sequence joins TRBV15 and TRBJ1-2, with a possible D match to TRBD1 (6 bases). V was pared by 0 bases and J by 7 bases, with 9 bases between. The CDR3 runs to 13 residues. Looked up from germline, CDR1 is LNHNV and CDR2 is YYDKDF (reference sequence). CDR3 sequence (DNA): TGTGCCACCAGCAGAGATGGGACACTTGGCTACACCTTC. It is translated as CATSRDGTLGYTF.

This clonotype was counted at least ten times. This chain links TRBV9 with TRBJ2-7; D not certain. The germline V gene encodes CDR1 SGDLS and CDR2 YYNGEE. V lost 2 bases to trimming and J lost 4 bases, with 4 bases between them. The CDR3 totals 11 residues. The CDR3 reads CASSVGYEQYF. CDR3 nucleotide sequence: TGTGCCAGCAGCGTGGGATACGAGCAGTACTTC.

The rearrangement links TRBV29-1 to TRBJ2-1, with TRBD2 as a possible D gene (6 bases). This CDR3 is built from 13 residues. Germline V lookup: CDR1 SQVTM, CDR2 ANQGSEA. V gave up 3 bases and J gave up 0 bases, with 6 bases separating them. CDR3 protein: CSVEGGSYNEQFF. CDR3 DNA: TGCAGCGTTGAGGGGGGCTCCTACAATGAGCAGTTCTTC.

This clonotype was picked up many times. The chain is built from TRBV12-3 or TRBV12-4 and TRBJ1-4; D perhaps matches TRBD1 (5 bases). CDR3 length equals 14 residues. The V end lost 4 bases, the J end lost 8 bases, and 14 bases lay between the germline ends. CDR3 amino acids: CASSSGTGGEKLFF. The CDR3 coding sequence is TGTGCCAGCAGTTCCGGGACGGGCGGGGAAAAACTGTTTTTT.

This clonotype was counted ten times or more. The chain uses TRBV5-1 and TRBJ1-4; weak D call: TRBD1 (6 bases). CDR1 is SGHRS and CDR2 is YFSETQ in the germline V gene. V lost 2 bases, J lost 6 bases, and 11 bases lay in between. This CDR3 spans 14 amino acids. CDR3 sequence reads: CASSLQGLDEKLFF. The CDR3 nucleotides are TGCGCCAGCAGCTTACAGGGTTTGGATGAAAAACTGTTTTTT. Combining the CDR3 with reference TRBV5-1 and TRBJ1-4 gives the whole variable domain KAGVTQTPRYLIKTRGQQVTLSCSPISGHRSVSWYQQTPGQGLQFLFEYFSETQRNKGNFPGRFSGRQFSNSRSEMNVSTLELGDSALYLCASSLQGLDEKLFFGSGTQLSVL.

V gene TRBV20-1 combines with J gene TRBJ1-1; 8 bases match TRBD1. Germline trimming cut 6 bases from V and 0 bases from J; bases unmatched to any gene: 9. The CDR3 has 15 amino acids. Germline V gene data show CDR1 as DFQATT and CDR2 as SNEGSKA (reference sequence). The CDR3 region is CSALGQGDLNTEAFF. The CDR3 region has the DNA TGCAGTGCGTTAGGACAGGGCGACTTGAACACTGAAGCTTTCTTT.

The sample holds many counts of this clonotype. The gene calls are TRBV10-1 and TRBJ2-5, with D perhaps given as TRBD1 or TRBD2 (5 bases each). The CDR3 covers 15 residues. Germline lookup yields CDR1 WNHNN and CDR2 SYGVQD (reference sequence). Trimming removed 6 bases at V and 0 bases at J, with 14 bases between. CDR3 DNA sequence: TGCGCCAGCAGCGCACTGGGACCGAACCAAGAGACCCAGTACTTC. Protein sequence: CASSALGPNQETQYF.